This is a list of T cell receptor beta chains from one sample in a study of T cell repertoires in cytomegalovirus infection. No antigen is known for these receptors. TCRdb re-analysed the reads in MiXCR, keeping a single row per CDR3 protein. The sample shows some 900,000 distinct CDR3 sequences, over 25% of them seen only once. The source material was cultured CD8+ T cells from PBMCs, sampled from culture after CMV antigen stimulation. These receptors came from a human donor in good health (CMV status not recorded). Some clones in this sample may be carry-over from other donors' samples. The CDR3 runs from the conserved cysteine through the conserved F or W. D genes are given only for firm matches. Only part of the rows carry a size: once, few, many, or a class if the clone is expanded.

j_gene	d_gene	v_gene	abundance	CDR3nt	CDR3aa
TRBJ2-5	TRBD1	TRBV7-2	NA	TGTGCCAGCAGCCCCGGGACAGGGTTGGCGTCGGTGGACCAGTACTTC	CASSPGTGLASVDQYF
TRBJ1-3	NA	TRBV27	NA	TGTGCCAGCAGTCCTAACAGGGTTGGAAACACCATATATTTT	CASSPNRVGNTIYF
TRBJ2-5	NA	TRBV15	few	TGTGCCACCAGCGGGGAGACCCAGTACTTC	CATSGETQYF
TRBJ2-1	NA	TRBV4-1	NA	TGCGTCAGCAGCCAGATATTCCCCCTCGGGTACAATGAGCAGTTCTTC	CVSSQIFPLGYNEQFF
TRBJ2-1	NA	TRBV24-1	few	TGTGCCACCAGTGATCTTGCTGTAGGGGCCGGAGGCAACGAGCAGTTCTTC	CATSDLAVGAGGNEQFF
TRBJ2-7	TRBD2	TRBV13	NA	TGTACCAGCAGCCCCCCGGGTAGCGGGGCCCTTTCCTACGAGCAGTACTTC	CTSSPPGSGALSYEQYF
TRBJ1-1	NA	TRBV6-1	NA	TGTGCCAGCAGTGAAGTGGGGGCCCCTGAAGCTTTCTTT	CASSEVGAPEAFF
TRBJ2-7	TRBD1	TRBV6-5	NA	TGTGCCAGCAGTTACTCCTCACCAACAGGGGGCGTCTCCTACGAGCAGTACTTC	CASSYSSPTGGVSYEQYF
TRBJ1-2	NA	TRBV27	NA	TGTGCCAGCAGTTTATCGATAAGACAGACTAAAAACCACTATGGCTACACCTTC	CASSLSIRQTKNHYGYTF
TRBJ2-3	TRBD2	TRBV7-2	many	TGTGCCAGCAGGGGGACTAGCGGGGGGGCCTATACGCAGTATTTT	CASRGTSGGAYTQYF
TRBJ2-3	TRBD2	TRBV6-1	many	TGTGCCAGCAGTGAAGCTAGCGGGGGGCCAGATACGCAGTATTTT	CASSEASGGPDTQYF
TRBJ2-1	NA	TRBV14	few	TGTGCCAGCAGCCAAGCCGGTACTCTCCCTTACAATGAGCAGTTCTTC	CASSQAGTLPYNEQFF
TRBJ2-7	NA	TRBV20-1	once	TGCAGTGGAACCCCGGGATTCAACTCCTACGAGCAGTACTTC	CSGTPGFNSYEQYF
TRBJ2-5	TRBD2	TRBV6-6	NA	TGTGCCAGCAGTTACTCCAGCGGGGGGGCCCTGGAGACCCAGTACTTC	CASSYSSGGALETQYF
TRBJ2-1	TRBD2	TRBV4-1	NA	TGCGCCAGCAGCCAAGATACTAGCGGGGCTCTCTACAATGAGCAGTTCTTC	CASSQDTSGALYNEQFF
TRBJ2-3	NA	TRBV27	NA	TGTGCCAGCAGTTTATCGGCCCCGGGGACGCTAAAGACAGATACGCAGTATTTT	CASSLSAPGTLKTDTQYF
TRBJ2-5	NA	TRBV7-7	NA	TGTGCTAGCAGCCGGAGTTTGGCCGTCCAAGAGACCCAGTACTTC	CASSRSLAVQETQYF
TRBJ2-5	NA	TRBV6-5	few	TGTGCCAGCAGCGCCGGGACGGTCCAAGAGACCCAGTACTTC	CASSAGTVQETQYF
TRBJ2-1	TRBD2	TRBV7-2	NA	TGTGCCAACAGCAGCGCGGAGTTAGCGGGGCCGTGGGGTGAGCAGTTCTTC	CANSSAELAGPWGEQFF
TRBJ1-1	NA	TRBV4-1	NA	TGCGCCAGCAGCCCACCCGGACATAGGGTGATGAACACTGAAGCTTTCTTT	CASSPPGHRVMNTEAFF
TRBJ1-2	NA	TRBV4-1	few	TGCGCCAGCAGCCAAGGAACAGGGCGCTACACCTTC	CASSQGTGRYTF
TRBJ2-3	NA	TRBV9	NA	TGTGCCAGCAGCGTAGAAGGTAGCCCCACAGATACGCAGTATTTT	CASSVEGSPTDTQYF
TRBJ2-1	TRBD2	TRBV27	NA	TGTGCCAGCAGTTGGGCGGTATACGGGACTAGCGGATCCTCAGTGTTCGACAATGAGCAGTTCTTC	CASSWAVYGTSGSSVFDNEQFF
TRBJ2-5	NA	TRBV28	NA	TGTGCCAGCTTGCGAAACGGGACCCAGTACTTC	CASLRNGTQYF
TRBJ2-3	TRBD1	TRBV11-2	few	TGTGCCAGCACTCCAGGGGGCCCGAGCACAGATACGCAGTATTTT	CASTPGGPSTDTQYF
TRBJ1-4	NA	TRBV7-6	few	TGTGCCAGCAGCCAAGACAGTTTGGTAAATGAAAAACTGTTTTTT	CASSQDSLVNEKLFF
TRBJ1-2	NA	TRBV19	NA	TGTGCCACCGCTCCGAGGGCTAACTATGGCTACACCTTC	CATAPRANYGYTF
TRBJ2-2	NA	TRBV9	few	TGTGCCAGCAGCGAGGGGGACTCGCTGACCGGGGAGCTGTTTTTT	CASSEGDSLTGELFF
TRBJ2-1	TRBD2	TRBV6-5	NA	TGTGCCAGCAGTAATAGCGGGGGGGGCCCCAATGAGCAGTTCTTC	CASSNSGGGPNEQFF
TRBJ1-5	NA	TRBV19	few	TGTGCCAGTAGTATAGCCAGATCCTATAGCAATCAGCCCCAGCATTTT	CASSIARSYSNQPQHF
TRBJ2-1	TRBD2	TRBV6-6	NA	TGTGCCAGCAGTTACTGGCTAGCGGGGGGGCCCGACAATGAGCAGTTCTTC	CASSYWLAGGPDNEQFF
TRBJ2-3	TRBD2	TRBV18	few	TGTGCCAGCTCACAAGGGAGGGTACCCCCGGCCGAAACGCAGTATTTT	CASSQGRVPPAETQYF
TRBJ2-1	NA	TRBV18	NA	TGTGCCAGCTCACCACCCTATCTCTACAATGAGCAGTTCTTC	CASSPPYLYNEQFF
TRBJ1-1	NA	TRBV7-6	NA	TGTGCCAGCAGCTACGCTAGGACTTCACCGGTCAACACTGAAGCTTTCTTT	CASSYARTSPVNTEAFF
TRBJ2-3	NA	TRBV2	once	TGTGCCAGCAGTCAAAGGGTCTTAGATACGCAGTATTTT	CASSQRVLDTQYF
TRBJ2-3	TRBD2	TRBV2	NA	TGTGCCAGCAGTGGGGGTCGGGGGGAGGTAGATACGCAGTATTTT	CASSGGRGEVDTQYF
TRBJ2-7	TRBD1	TRBV27	NA	TGTGCCAGCAGTTCAAAATTCGGACAGGGAATAGGCTACGAGCAGTACTTC	CASSSKFGQGIGYEQYF
TRBJ2-3	TRBD2	TRBV18	NA	TGTGCCAGCTCACCCCCCGGGACTAGCGACCACACAGATACGCAGTATTTT	CASSPPGTSDHTDTQYF
TRBJ2-2	NA	TRBV28	many	TGTGCCAGCAACGATTTGGACCCTGGCGCCCGGGAGCTGTTTTTT	CASNDLDPGARELFF
TRBJ2-2	TRBD2	TRBV11-2	few	TGTGCCAGCAGCTCCTGGGGACTAGCGGTAGAATCGAACACCGGGGAGCTGTTTTTT	CASSSWGLAVESNTGELFF